The clone carrying this T cell receptor (beta chain) appeared many times. The data are from a study of T cells after yellow fever vaccination. TCRdb independently ran MiXCR on the 5' RACE reads; one entry per CDR3 protein. The data show 280,000 or so distinct CDR3 sequences, 8.7% seen once. Trimming removed 5 bases at V and 2 bases at J, with 16 bases between. Germline V gene lookup returns CDR1 MNHEY and CDR2 SVGAGI. This CDR3 has 16 residues. This receptor was identified in a man between 18 and 35 years old who received the YFV17D yellow fever vaccine. The sample was CD4+ T cells sorted from PBMCs, taken 5 days after the yellow fever booster vaccination. The genes are TRBV6-5 and TRBJ2-1, with D hard to call. The CDR3 reads CASSGREQLAYNEQFF. The CDR3 bases are TGTGCCAGCAGTGGCCGTGAGCAGCTAGCCTACAATGAGCAGTTCTTC.